This TCR beta chain was obtained from a study of T cell repertoires in aging, cancer and after chemotherapy. Findings of the study overall: Age-matched healthy donors had significantly more diverse, less clonal blood TCR repertoires than untreated cancer patients. These repertoire data do not allow conclusions about immunological memory after chemotherapy.

The length of the CDR3 is 17 residues. CDR1 is MRHNA, CDR2 SNTAGT, per germline. The J segment lost 0 bases and the V segment lost 4 bases, leaving 6 bases of the junction unmatched. The template was genomic DNA from peripheral blood, not RNA. About this clonotype: Its antigen is unknown.

Multiplex touch-down PCR with TRB-A/B primers amplified rearranged V-D-J TRB sequences. TCRdb reprocessed the multiplex PCR reads via MiXCR and lists one record per CDR3 protein. The sample contains thousands of distinct CDR3 sequences, 25% of which appear only once. The V call is TRBV6-4, the J call TRBJ1-5; 10 nucleotides align to TRBD1. The clonotype originates from a human donor with a blood cancer. The sample consisted of blood. The CDR3 DNA reads as TGTGCCAGCAGTGTACGTAGGACAGGGGGTAGCAATCAGCCCCAGCATTTT. Translated: CASSVRRTGGSNQPQHF.